Sequencing of this T cell receptor (beta chain) was carried out in a study of cytomegalovirus exposure and HLA in healthy donors. Notes on the study in general: Beyond CMV serostatus, there was no information to go on about immune exposure. TCR beta sequences reportedly predicted the HLA-A and HLA-B alleles of most subjects accurately. An analysis that was carried out later associated some 17,000 TCR beta sequences with HLA alleles at 0.05 false discovery rate.

Points on this clone: Its antigen remains unknown.

This CDR3 spans 14 amino acids. Germline V CDR1 and CDR2: SGHVS, FNYEAQ. Trimming cost V 3 bases and J 2 bases; bases outside gene matches: 3. PCR involved 60 Vbeta and 13 Jbeta primers. Produced via immunoSEQ multiplex PCR; TCRdb's table is partial and in-frame only. The data contain about 190,000 clones, roughly 73% of them singletons. The V and J genes are TRBV7-6 and TRBJ2-5; 7 nucleotides align to TRBD2. The TCR sequence derives from a woman aged 25-40 years in good health and CMV-seronegative. Sequenced material: PBMCs. The CDR3 reads CASSLGGDQETQYF. CDR3 DNA sequence: TGTGCCAGCAGCTTGGGGGGGGATCAAGAGACCCAGTACTTC.